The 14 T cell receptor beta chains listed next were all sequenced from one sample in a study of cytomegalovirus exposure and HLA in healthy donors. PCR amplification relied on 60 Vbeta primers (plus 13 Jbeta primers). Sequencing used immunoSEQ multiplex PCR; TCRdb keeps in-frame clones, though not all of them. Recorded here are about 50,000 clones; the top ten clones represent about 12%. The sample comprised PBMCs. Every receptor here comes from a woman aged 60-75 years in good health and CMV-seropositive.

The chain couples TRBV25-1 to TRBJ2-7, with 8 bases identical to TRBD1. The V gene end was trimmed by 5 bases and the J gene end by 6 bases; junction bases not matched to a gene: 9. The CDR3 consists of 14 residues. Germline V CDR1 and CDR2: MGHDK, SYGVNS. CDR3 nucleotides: TGTGCCAGCAGTAAGCCCGGACAGGGTTTCGAGCAGTACTTC. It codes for CASSKPGQGFEQYF.

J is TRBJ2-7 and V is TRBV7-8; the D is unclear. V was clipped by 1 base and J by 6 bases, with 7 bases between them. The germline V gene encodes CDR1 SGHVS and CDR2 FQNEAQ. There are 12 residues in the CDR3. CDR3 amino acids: CASSLEQIEQYF. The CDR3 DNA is TGTGCCAGCAGCTTAGAACAGATCGAGCAGTACTTC.

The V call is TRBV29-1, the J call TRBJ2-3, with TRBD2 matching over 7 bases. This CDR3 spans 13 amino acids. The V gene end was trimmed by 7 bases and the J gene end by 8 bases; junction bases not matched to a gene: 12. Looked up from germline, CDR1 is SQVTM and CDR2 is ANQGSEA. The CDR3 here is CSALPGPGGTQYF. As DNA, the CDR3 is TGCAGCGCTCTCCCAGGGCCGGGAGGTACGCAGTATTTT.

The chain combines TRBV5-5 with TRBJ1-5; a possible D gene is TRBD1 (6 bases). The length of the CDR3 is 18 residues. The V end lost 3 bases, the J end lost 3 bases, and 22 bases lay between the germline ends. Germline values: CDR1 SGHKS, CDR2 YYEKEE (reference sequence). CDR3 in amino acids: CASSWAARGGVNNQPQHF. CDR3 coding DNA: TGTGCCAGCAGCTGGGCCGCGCGAGGGGGGGTGAACAATCAGCCCCAGCATTTT.

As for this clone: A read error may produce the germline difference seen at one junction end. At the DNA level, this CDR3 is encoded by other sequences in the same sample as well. This chain's CDR3 is CASSNQGGNNSPLHF. The CDR3 region has the DNA TGTGCCAGCAGTAATCAGGGGGGAAATAATTCACCCCTACACTTT. The genes are TRBV6-5 and TRBJ1-6; 7 bases agree with TRBD1. CDR1 MNHEY and CDR2 SVGAGI come from the germline V gene. This CDR3 spans 15 amino acids.

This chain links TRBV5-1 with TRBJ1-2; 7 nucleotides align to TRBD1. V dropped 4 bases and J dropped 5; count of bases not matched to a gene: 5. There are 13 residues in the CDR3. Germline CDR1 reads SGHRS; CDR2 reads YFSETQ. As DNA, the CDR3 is TGCGCCAGCAGCAGGGACAGTTTATATGGCTACACCTTC. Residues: CASSRDSLYGYTF.

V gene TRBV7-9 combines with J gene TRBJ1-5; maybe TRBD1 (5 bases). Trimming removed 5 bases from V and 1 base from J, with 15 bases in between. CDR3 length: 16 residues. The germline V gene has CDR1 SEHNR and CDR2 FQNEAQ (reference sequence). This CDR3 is CASSPLGEGSNQPQHF. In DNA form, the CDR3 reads TGTGCCAGCAGCCCCCTCGGGGAGGGGAGCAATCAGCCCCAGCATTTT.

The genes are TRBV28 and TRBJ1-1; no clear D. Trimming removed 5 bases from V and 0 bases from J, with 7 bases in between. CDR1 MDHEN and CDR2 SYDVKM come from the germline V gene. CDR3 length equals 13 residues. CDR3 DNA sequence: TGTGCCAGCAGTCGAGGAATGAACACTGAAGCTTTCTTT. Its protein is CASSRGMNTEAFF.

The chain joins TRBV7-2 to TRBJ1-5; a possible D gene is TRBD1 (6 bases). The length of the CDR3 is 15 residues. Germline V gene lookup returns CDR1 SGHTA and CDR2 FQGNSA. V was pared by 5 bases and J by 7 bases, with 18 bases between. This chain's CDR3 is CASSLVSGQGQPQHF. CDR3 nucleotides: TGTGCCAGCAGCCTGGTTTCGGGACAAGGCCAGCCCCAGCATTTT.

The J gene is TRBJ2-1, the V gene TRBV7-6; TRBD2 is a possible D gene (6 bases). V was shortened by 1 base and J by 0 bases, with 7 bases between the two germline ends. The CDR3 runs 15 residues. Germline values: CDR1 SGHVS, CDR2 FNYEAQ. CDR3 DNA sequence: TGTGCCAGCAGCTTAGACGGGAGCTCCTACAATGAGCAGTTCTTC. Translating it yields CASSLDGSSYNEQFF.

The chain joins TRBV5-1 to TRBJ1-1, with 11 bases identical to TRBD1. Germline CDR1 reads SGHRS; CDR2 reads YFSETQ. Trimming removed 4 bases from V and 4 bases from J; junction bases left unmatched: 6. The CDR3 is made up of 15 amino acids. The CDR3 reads CASSGRTGGGTEAFF. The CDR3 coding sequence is TGCGCCAGCAGCGGCCGGACAGGGGGCGGCACTGAAGCTTTCTTT.

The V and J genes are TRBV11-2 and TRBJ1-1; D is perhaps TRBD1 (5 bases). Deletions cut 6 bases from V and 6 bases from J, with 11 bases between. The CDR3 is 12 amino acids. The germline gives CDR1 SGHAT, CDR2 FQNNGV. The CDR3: CASSGHLAEAFF. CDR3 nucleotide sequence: TGTGCCAGCAGTGGACATTTGGCTGAAGCTTTCTTT.

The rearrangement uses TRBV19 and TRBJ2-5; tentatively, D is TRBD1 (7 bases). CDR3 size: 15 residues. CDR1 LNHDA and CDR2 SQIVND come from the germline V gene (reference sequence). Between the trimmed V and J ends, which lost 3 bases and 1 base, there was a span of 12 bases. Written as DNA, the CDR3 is TGTGCCAGTAGTATCAGGCAGGGGGGCCAAGAGACCCAGTACTTC. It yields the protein CASSIRQGGQETQYF.

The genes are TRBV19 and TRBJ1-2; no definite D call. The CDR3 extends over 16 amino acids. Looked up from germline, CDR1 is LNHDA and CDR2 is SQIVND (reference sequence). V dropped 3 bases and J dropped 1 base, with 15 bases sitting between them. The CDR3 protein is CASSISWAQHNYGYTF. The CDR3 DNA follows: TGTGCCAGTAGTATCTCTTGGGCTCAGCATAACTATGGCTACACCTTC.